The clone carrying this TCR beta chain has a single count. Its target is not known. TCRdb redid the calling of the reads with MiXCR, one entry per CDR3 protein. The sample lists some 130,000 distinct CDR3 sequences; 20% to 30% were seen once. These data originate in a study of T cell repertoires in cytomegalovirus infection. Study background: Public TCR beta signatures provided an indication of both CMV infection and a matching HLA type.

Germline values: CDR1 LGHDT, CDR2 YNNKEL (reference sequence). V lost 4 bases to trimming and J lost 3 bases, with 19 bases between them. The CDR3 has 16 residues. Sequenced: PBMCs, sequenced either directly or after in vitro stimulation (not recorded which). V usage is TRBV3-1 and J usage is TRBJ2-7; perhaps TRBD2 as D (6 bases). The TCR comes from a human donor in good health (CMV status not recorded). Some clones in this sample may be carry-over from other donors' samples. Here the CDR3 DNA reads TGTGCCAGCAGCCTTCTCAAGACGGGAGCGATCTACGAGCAGTACGTC. Its protein product is CASSLLKTGAIYEQYV.